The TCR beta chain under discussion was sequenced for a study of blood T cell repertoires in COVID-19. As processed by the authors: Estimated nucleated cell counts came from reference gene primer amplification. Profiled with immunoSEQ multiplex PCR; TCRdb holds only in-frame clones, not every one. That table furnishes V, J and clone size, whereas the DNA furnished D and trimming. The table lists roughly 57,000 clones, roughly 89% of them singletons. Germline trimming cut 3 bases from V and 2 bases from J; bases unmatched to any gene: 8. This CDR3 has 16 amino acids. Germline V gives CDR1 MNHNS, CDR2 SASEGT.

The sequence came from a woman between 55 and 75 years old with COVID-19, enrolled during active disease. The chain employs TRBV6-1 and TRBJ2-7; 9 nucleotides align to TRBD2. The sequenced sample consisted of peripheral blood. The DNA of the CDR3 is TGTGCCAGCAGTGAGATCTTAGGCGGGAGGGCCTACGAGCAGTACTTC. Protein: CASSEILGGRAYEQYF.